This T cell receptor beta chain was profiled in a study of shared clonotypes between healthy human individuals (TCRdb year 2020). For the study in its entirety: The cohort included three men and two women between 18 and 49 years of age. To increase sequencing depth and limit assay-specific biases, TCR repertoire library preparation and sequencing were carried out by different laboratories using diverse techniques. Leukapheresis yielded between about 0.85 and 9 billion PBMCs per donor. For each donor, CD4 naive and CD4 memory were each run on three plates, CD8 naive on two plates, and CD8 memory on one plate. The study deeply sequenced blood TCR repertoires of about 5 healthy adults to estimate repertoire size and the extent of clonotype sharing between individuals.

Study-level results and caveats: Naive subsets generally had larger estimated clonotype richness than memory subsets. The small number of donors limited the genetic and exposure-history diversity represented. Pairwise subsampling led to the expectation that sequencing depth would affect the degree of clonotype sharing among donors. When several donors were compared, the shared fraction of clonotypes was around 5% for naive CD4, 3.5% to 4% for naive CD8, 2.3% for memory CD4, and roughly 0.4% for memory CD8. Incomplete sequencing was indicated by rarefaction of sorted-subset datasets, despite the large sequencing depth. Sampling was restricted to blood, and TCR repertoires in tissue are likely to differ from TCR repertoires in blood. Compared with non-shared clonotypes, the clonotypes found in all four sorted-subset donors had higher generation probabilities.

Using the deep immunoSEQ assay, TCR CDR3 regions were amplified from genomic DNA by multiplex PCR. Extracted genomic DNA from each cell subset was distributed evenly across all wells of several immunoSEQ 96-well plates, and each plate was treated as a replicate. For sorted subsets, roughly 190 ng of genomic DNA, equivalent to roughly 30,000 T cell genomes, went into each replicate PCR. Purified libraries were measured with a Qubit 3.0 fluorometer, size-checked on a Bioanalyzer 2100, and measured again with the KAPA Library Quantification kit. Each immunoSEQ 96-well plate was sequenced on its own single-read 150-cycle Illumina NextSeq 550 flow cell. Concerning the study's data processing: Because the immunoSEQ output held only junctional sequences and lacked quality scores, the filtering could not match the filtering applied to full-length reads. Sequences were annotated with PyIR, a Python wrapper for IgBLAST v1.9, and V/J genes and CDR3 were assigned using IMGT germline references. Reads with weak V/J assignments (E-value above 1e-6), missing CDR3, stop codons, out-of-frame junctions, or ambiguous translated residues were removed. V3J clonotypes were defined as sequences sharing the same inferred V gene, J gene, and CDR3 amino acid sequence. Percentage overlap between repertoires was computed as shared unique clonotypes divided by the size of the smaller repertoire. Richness of each repertoire was evaluated using RTK rarefaction, the Chao1 estimator, and Recon v2.1 estimates of unobserved clonotypes. For all TCRbeta clonotypes obtained by the gDNA method from four donors, generation probabilities were computed with OLGA. The immuneACCESS repertoire file appears here via TCRdb, limited to in-frame rearrangements. These files lack a portion of the clones; in checked studies, under half of the deficit traces to unresolved V genes, and the cause of the others is not known. The V and J calls and the clone size are those of that table, but D and trimming were determined from the DNA. The sample profile shows 2 million to 3 million clones; under 95% of them were found once. Around 0.4% of the sample is in the top ten clones.

Remarks on this clone: Its antigen is currently not known. There are no base qualities to consult, and no much larger clone falls within one base.

Donors were healthy HIV-negative adults with no recently reported acute infections or vaccinations. Only Caucasian adults living in Nashville, Tennessee, USA were represented among the donors. Magnetic negative selection was used to enrich CD4+ T cells, after which naive cells were positively selected on CD45RA and the negative fraction became the memory subset. Blood was collected by leukapheresis, and PBMCs were isolated by Ficoll-Histopaque density gradient centrifugation and then cryopreserved in liquid nitrogen vapor phase. Analytical flow cytometry was used to check the purity and quantity of each magnetically sorted T cell population. Each sorted fraction had its genomic DNA isolated and then quantified by UV absorbance on a Nanodrop 2000c. Sequenced input: naive CD4+ T cells from PBMCs. The cell subset or site label for this specimen denotes: CD45RA+ positively selected. The TCR sequence derives from a man younger than 35 in good health. Some clones in this sample may be carry-over from other donors' samples.

The DNA is as follows: TGTGCCTGGACGGGAGATACCTACAATGAGCAGTTCTTC. Its translation reads: CAWTGDTYNEQFF. The sequence joins TRBV30 to TRBJ2-1, with TRBD2 as a weak D call on 6 bases. CDR1 and CDR2 were assigned from the germline V gene (reference sequence) as GTSNPN and SVGIG. The CDR3 runs 13 residues from the cysteine to the phenylalanine. The sequence is cut down to CDR3 DNA, 39 bases in frame from base 1. Trimming at the junction amounts to 4 bases on V and 2 bases on J, and the germline ends lie 9 bases apart.